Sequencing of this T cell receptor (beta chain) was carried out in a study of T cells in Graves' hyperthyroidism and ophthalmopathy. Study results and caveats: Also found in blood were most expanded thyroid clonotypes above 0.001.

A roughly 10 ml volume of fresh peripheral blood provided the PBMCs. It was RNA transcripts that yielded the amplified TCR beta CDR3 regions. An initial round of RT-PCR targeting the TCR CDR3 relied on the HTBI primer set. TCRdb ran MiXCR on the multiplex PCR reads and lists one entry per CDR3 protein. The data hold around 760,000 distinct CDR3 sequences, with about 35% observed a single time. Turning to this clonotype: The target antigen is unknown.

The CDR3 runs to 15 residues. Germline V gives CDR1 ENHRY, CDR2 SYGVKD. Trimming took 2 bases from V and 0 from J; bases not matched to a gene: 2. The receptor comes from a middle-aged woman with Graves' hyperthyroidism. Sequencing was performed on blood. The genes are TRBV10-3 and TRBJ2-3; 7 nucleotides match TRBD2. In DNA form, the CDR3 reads TGTGCCATCAGTGAGAAGCGGGATAGCACAGATACGCAGTATTTT. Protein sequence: CAISEKRDSTDTQYF.